This TCR beta chain was obtained from a study of blood T cell repertoires in COVID-19. Study summary: Sites across the United States, Italy and Spain contributed samples from acute and convalescent COVID-19. PBMCs, B-cell-depleted T cells, or T cells were the source of the cDNA or gDNA that made up the material.

Under the authors' procedure: Amplified reference gene primers provided the basis for estimating nucleated cell counts. Profiled with immunoSEQ multiplex PCR; TCRdb holds only in-frame clones, not every one. V and J calls and clone size are copied from that table; D and trimming were computed from the DNA. This table holds under 130,000 clones, around 81% found once. V lost 5 bases and J 1 base, leaving 14 bases between the germline ends. Germline V CDR1 and CDR2: MDHEN, SYDVKM. CDR3 length equals 16 residues. The rearrangement joins TRBV28 to TRBJ2-2, with D tentatively TRBD2 (7 bases). The specimen was peripheral blood. The source is a woman between 65 and 79 years old with acute or convalescent COVID-19. This CDR3 is CASSRGGGLNTGELFF. As DNA, the CDR3 is TGTGCCAGCAGTCGGGGCGGGGGCCTGAACACCGGGGAGCTGTTTTTT.